The entry below gives a single T cell receptor (beta chain) sequence along with its context. The primer mix had 60 Vbeta and 13 Jbeta primers. Some clones are missing from TCRdb's copy, which holds only in-frame ones; the method was immunoSEQ multiplex PCR. This table has hundreds of thousands of clones, over 80% appearing once. This sample was included in a study of cytomegalovirus exposure and HLA in healthy donors. CDR3 length: 13 residues. The V gene lost 7 bases and the J gene lost 6 bases, with 14 bases spanning the gap. Germline V gene sequence: CDR1 SGDLS, CDR2 YYNGEE. The clonotype comes from a boy aged 2 to 9 in good health and CMV-seronegative. This chain connects TRBV9 to TRBJ1-5; maybe TRBD1 (5 bases). Sequencing was carried out using PBMCs. CDR3 bases: TGTGCCAGCCCCCCCTGGACAACTCAGCCCCAGCATTTT. Protein sequence: CASPPWTTQPQHF.